The 18 T cell receptor beta chains listed next were all sequenced from one sample in a study of blood T cells in healthy people across ages. Combining a sample-barcoded 5' primer with a J-beta primer mix, a second PCR ran for about 6 to 12 cycles. TCRdb passed the 5' RACE reads through MiXCR, listing each CDR3 protein once. The table shows around 520,000 distinct CDR3 sequences, with about 28% occurring only once. These data were also filed under a second study, of T cells of mothers and their children.

Sequences were obtained from blood. The receptors originated from a boy younger than 10 in good health.

This chain connects TRBV5-5 to TRBJ2-5; TRBD2 matches 12 bases. This CDR3 spans 16 amino acids. The J segment lost 2 bases and the V segment lost 3 bases, leaving 5 bases of the junction unmatched. From germline, CDR1 is SGHKS and CDR2 YYEKEE (reference sequence). CDR3 loop: CASSSGTSGLQETQYF. In DNA form, the CDR3 reads TGTGCCAGCAGCTCTGGGACTAGCGGGCTACAAGAGACCCAGTACTTC. Based on the CDR3 plus reference TRBV5-5 and TRBJ2-5, the full variable domain is DAGVTQSPTHLIKTRGQQVTLRCSPISGHKSVSWYQQVLGQGPQFIFQYYEKEERGRGNFPDRFSARQFPNYSSELNVNALLLGDSALYLCASSSGTSGLQETQYFGPGTRLLVL.

In this sample, this clonotype turned up many times. The chain employs TRBV2 and TRBJ2-5; D might be TRBD1 (5 bases). Trimming took off 5 bases at V and 4 bases at J, with 8 bases between the two ends. Germline loops: CDR1 SNHLY, CDR2 FYNNEI. This CDR3 comprises 12 residues. Written as DNA, the CDR3 is TGTGCCAGCAGTTGGGGCAGAGAGACCCAGTACTTC. It translates to CASSWGRETQYF. Based on the CDR3 plus reference TRBV2 and TRBJ2-5, the full variable domain is EPEVTQTPSHQVTQMGQEVILRCVPISNHLYFYWYRQILGQKVEFLVSFYNNEISEKSEIFDDQFSVERPDGSNFTLKIRSTKLEDSAMYFCASSWGRETQYFGPGTRLLVL.

With respect to this clonotype: This likely comes from a read error, as the CDR3 has no conserved phenylalanine or tryptophan at its end. This CDR3 is CSARGTTPSYEQYL. The CDR3 coding sequence is TGCAGTGCTAGGGGGACTACCCCATCCTACGAGCAGTACCTC. The rearrangement links TRBV20-1 to TRBJ2-7; 7 bases align to TRBD2. Germline CDR1 DFQATT, CDR2 SNEGSKA (reference sequence). Trimming took 3 bases from V and 1 from J; bases not matched to a gene: 6. The CDR3 length is 14 residues.

This clonotype has more than one count but fewer than ten. The V gene is TRBV7-2, the J gene TRBJ2-7; tentatively, D is TRBD2 (6 bases). The germline gives CDR1 SGHTA, CDR2 FQGNSA. The V gene lost 1 base and the J gene lost 3 bases, with 10 bases spanning the gap. This CDR3 region has 14 residues. The CDR3 region is CASSLVGLFYEQYF. The CDR3 DNA is TGTGCCAGCAGCTTAGTGGGACTCTTCTACGAGCAGTACTTC.

V gene TRBV5-6 combines with J gene TRBJ1-1; weak D call: TRBD1 (6 bases). The CDR3 spans 17 residues. V lost 4 bases and J lost 4, with 23 bases in between. Per the germline V gene, CDR1 is SGHDT and CDR2 is YYEEEE. The CDR3 protein is CASSHPTGSVRGTEAFF. The CDR3 nucleotides are TGTGCCAGCAGCCACCCGACAGGCTCAGTGAGGGGCACTGAAGCTTTCTTT.

This CDR3 reads CAISVGTGGSAYEQYF. The CDR3 bases are TGTGCCATCAGTGTGGGAACAGGCGGGTCTGCCTACGAGCAGTACTTC. This sequence joins TRBV10-3 and TRBJ2-5; D possibly uses TRBD1 or TRBD2 (5 bases each). The DNA end favors TRBJ2-7, so the J call may be wrong. The length of the CDR3 is 16 residues. CDR1 is ENHRY and CDR2 is SYGVKD in the germline V gene.

This clonotype appeared many times. The rearrangement uses TRBV9 and TRBJ2-3; perhaps D is TRBD1 or TRBD2 (5 bases each). Per germline, CDR1 SGDLS and CDR2 YYNGEE. CDR3 length equals 16 residues. V was trimmed by 3 bases and J by 3 bases, leaving 17 bases between them. In nucleotides, the CDR3 is TGTGCCAGCAGCGCGAGGGGAAACCCGTGGACAGATACGCAGTATTTT. It translates to CASSARGNPWTDTQYF.

The chain links TRBV6-5 to TRBJ2-1; D remains unclear. The CDR3 has 14 residues. The V end was cut by 11 bases, the J end by 8 bases, with 22 bases between. CDR1 and CDR2 from the germline V gene are MNHEY and SVGAGI. CDR3 DNA: TGTGCCGCGATACGGGCTGACTCGGCGGATGAGCAGTTCTTC. It specifies CAAIRADSADEQFF.

The V gene is TRBV3-1, the J gene TRBJ1-2; 7 nucleotides align to TRBD1. The CDR3 runs to 14 residues. The junction had 5 bases not matched to a gene; V was cut back by 1 base and J by 6 bases. From germline, CDR1 is LGHDT and CDR2 YNNKEL (reference sequence). The DNA for the CDR3 is TGTGCCAGCAGCCAAGGGTGGGACAGCGATGGCTACACCTTC. Protein sequence: CASSQGWDSDGYTF.

A few counts support this clonotype. The CDR3 DNA follows: TGCGCCAGCAGCCACGAGGACAGGGAGGCCGGGGAGCTGTTTTTT. Its translation is CASSHEDREAGELFF. The chain links TRBV4-1 to TRBJ2-2, with 8 bases that match TRBD1. Per germline, CDR1 MGHRA and CDR2 YSYEKL. This CDR3 has 15 residues. V lost 3 bases and J lost 6; bases outside the gene matches: 6.

This sequence joins TRBV4-2 and TRBJ2-5, with no clear D. Per the germline V gene, CDR1 is LGHNA and CDR2 is YNFKEQ. CDR3 length: 15 residues. Trimming removed 2 bases at V and 4 bases at J, with 14 bases between. The CDR3 DNA sequence: TGTGCCAGCAGCCAACCTGCCAAAATCGGAGAGACCCAGTACTTC. It translates to CASSQPAKIGETQYF.

The sample holds a few counts of this clonotype. This rearrangement joins TRBV29-1 to TRBJ2-3; D may be TRBD2 (6 bases). This CDR3 has 13 amino acids. Germline values: CDR1 SQVTM, CDR2 ANQGSEA. The DNA for the CDR3 is TGCACCCACCGGCGGGATCCGACAGATACGCAGTATTTT. Translation: CTHRRDPTDTQYF.

V is TRBV20-1 and J is TRBJ1-2; 10 bases are shared with TRBD1. V lost 4 bases and J lost 4; bases outside the gene matches: 12. CDR3 length: 16 amino acids. Germline CDR1 and CDR2: DFQATT and SNEGSKA (reference sequence). CDR3 DNA: TGCAGTGCTACCCCCCCAGACAGGGGGCGAAGCTATGGCTACACCTTC. Its protein is CSATPPDRGRSYGYTF.

This chain uses TRBV7-8 with TRBJ2-1; 8 bases are shared with TRBD2. The CDR3 has 16 amino acids. Germline lookup yields CDR1 SGHVS and CDR2 FQNEAQ. V was clipped by 1 base and J by 8 bases; unmatched bases: 10. The CDR3 here is CASSLGISGKLDEQFF. CDR3 nucleotide sequence: TGTGCCAGCAGCTTAGGAATTAGCGGGAAGCTGGATGAGCAGTTCTTC.

This clonotype was found a few times. The chain uses TRBV30 and TRBJ2-7; 8 bases are a match to TRBD1. This CDR3 spans 13 amino acids. With 3 bases clipped from V and 3 bases from J, the junction kept 4 bases outside the gene matches. From germline, CDR1 is GTSNPN and CDR2 SVGIG (reference sequence). The CDR3 spells CAWSTDRDYEQYF. In DNA, the CDR3 is TGTGCCTGGAGCACGGACAGGGACTACGAGCAGTACTTC.

The chain uses TRBV28 and TRBJ2-7; the D gene is possibly TRBD2 (6 bases). CDR1 MDHEN and CDR2 SYDVKM come from the germline V gene. This CDR3 spans 11 amino acids. Trimming cost V 8 bases and J 1 base, with 6 bases left between them. CDR3 coding DNA: TGTGCCAGCGCGGGATCCTACGAGCAGTACTTC. It encodes CASAGSYEQYF.

This clonotype was seen only a few times. A read error may account for a junction end that differs from germline. This chain joins TRBV30 and TRBJ2-4; D not certain. The CDR3 is made up of 14 amino acids. CDR1 GTSNPN and CDR2 SVGIG come from the germline V gene (reference sequence). As DNA, the CDR3 is TGTGCCTGGGGTGTACAAGAATTAGGGAACATTCAGTACTTC. This encodes CAWGVQELGNIQYF.

This clonotype turned up a few times. The chain recombines TRBV18 with TRBJ2-1; 7 bases are shared with TRBD1. The germline V gene encodes CDR1 KGHSH and CDR2 LQKENI. There are 13 residues in the CDR3. V gave up 6 bases and J gave up 5 bases; unmatched junction bases: 4. Here the CDR3 reads CASSNTGDNEQFF. DNA of the CDR3: TGTGCCAGCTCCAACACAGGGGACAATGAGCAGTTCTTC.